Following are 15 T cell receptor beta chains from one sample sequenced in a study of T cell repertoires in cytomegalovirus infection. Their antigen targets remain unknown. TCRdb analysed the reads with MiXCR anew, one entry per CDR3 protein. Among fewer than 60,000 distinct CDR3 sequences listed, 15% to 20% were seen once. The sample was CD8+ T cells from cultured PBMCs, taken from culture after CMV antigen stimulation. The receptors stem from a human donor in good health (CMV status not recorded). Some clones in this sample may be carry-over from other donors' samples.

This clonotype appeared a few times. The chain links TRBV11-2 to TRBJ1-1, with 7 positions matching TRBD1. V gave up 6 bases and J gave up 2 bases; unmatched junction bases: 9. Germline V CDR1 and CDR2: SGHAT, FQNNGV. This CDR3 has 15 residues. The CDR3 here is CASSRDTGANTEAFF. The CDR3 bases are TGTGCCAGCAGTCGTGATACAGGGGCCAACACTGAAGCTTTCTTT.

This clonotype was counted between two and nine times. This chain links TRBV27 with TRBJ1-3; D is unresolved. Trimming removed 3 bases from V and 5 bases from J, with 8 bases in between. In germline, CDR1 is MNHEY, CDR2 SMNVEV (reference sequence). The CDR3 spans 13 residues. CDR3 loop: CASSFGDRNTIYF. The CDR3 DNA reads as TGTGCCAGCAGTTTCGGGGATAGAAACACCATATATTTT.

This clonotype was counted only a few times. The chain uses TRBV12-3 or TRBV12-4 and TRBJ2-7; tentative D call: TRBD2 (7 bases). The CDR3 is made up of 14 amino acids. Trimming stripped 6 bases from V and 4 bases from J, with 16 bases between. The CDR3 bases are TGTGCCAGCAGACTAGGGGGGGCAGGTTACGAGCAGTACTTC. This sequence encodes CASRLGGAGYEQYF.

The V and J genes are TRBV12-3 or TRBV12-4 and TRBJ2-3; no definite D call. This CDR3 contains 12 residues. Trimming left V 2 bases short and J 1 base short, with 1 base between. The CDR3 DNA reads TGTGCCAGCAGTTTACGCACAGATACGCAGTATTTT. Translation gives CASSLRTDTQYF.

The rearrangement joins TRBV19 to TRBJ1-2; unclear D gene. The CDR3 loop spans 13 amino acids. CDR1 LNHDA and CDR2 SQIVND come from the germline V gene (reference sequence). V lost 4 bases and J lost 7, with 13 bases in between. CDR3 in DNA: TGTGCCAGTAGTACCGTGGACGGACGTGGCTACACCTTC. Its translation: CASSTVDGRGYTF. Based on the CDR3 plus reference TRBV19 and TRBJ1-2, the full variable domain is DGGITQSPKYLFRKEGQNVTLSCEQNLNHDAMYWYRQDPGQGLRLIYYSQIVNDFQKGDIAEGYSVSREKKESFPLTVTSAQKNPTAFYLCASSTVDGRGYTFGSGTRLTVV.

The chain carries TRBV7-8 and TRBJ2-3; 8 bases match TRBD1. The V gene end was trimmed by 1 base and the J gene end by 4 bases; junction bases not matched to a gene: 1. The CDR3 has 14 residues. Germline CDR1 is SGHVS and CDR2 is FQNEAQ. The CDR3 reads CASSLGTGPDTQYF. CDR3 DNA sequence: TGTGCCAGCAGCTTAGGGACAGGGCCAGATACGCAGTATTTT.

Only a few counts were recorded for this clonotype. This rearrangement joins TRBV12-3 or TRBV12-4 to TRBJ2-5; 9 bases match TRBD1. V lost 5 bases and J lost 1; bases outside the gene matches: 8. The CDR3 has 16 amino acids. CDR3 nucleotides: TGTGCCAGCAGTCCCTGGGACAGGGAGGGCCAAGAGACCCAGTACTTC. Translated: CASSPWDREGQETQYF.

The chain employs TRBV7-9 and TRBJ2-3; 7 bases are shared with TRBD2. The CDR3 is made up of 15 amino acids. The germline V gene encodes CDR1 SEHNR and CDR2 FQNEAQ (reference sequence). Losses at the gene ends were 5 bases for V and 3 bases for J; bases not matched to a gene: 8. Written as DNA, the CDR3 is TGTGCCAGCAGCCGGGGACTATTTGAAACAGATACGCAGTATTTT. This sequence encodes CASSRGLFETDTQYF. The full variable domain, in which reference TRBV7-9 and TRBJ2-3 provide the parts outside the CDR3, is DTGVSQNPRHKITKRGQNVTFRCDPISEHNRLYWYRQTLGQGPEFLTYFQNEAQLEKSRLLSDRFSAERPKGSFSTLEIQRTEQGDSAMYLCASSRGLFETDTQYFGPGTRLTVL.

The V gene is TRBV6-1, the J gene TRBJ1-2; a weak D match, TRBD1 (5 bases). In germline, CDR1 is MNHNS, CDR2 SASEGT. The CDR3 has 15 amino acids. V shed 3 bases and J shed 4 bases, with 15 bases lying between them. This chain's CDR3 is CASSDGIGGAYGYTF. As DNA, the CDR3 is TGTGCCAGCAGTGACGGGATTGGGGGAGCCTATGGCTACACCTTC.

This clonotype appeared a few times. The chain joins TRBV27 to TRBJ2-1; D may be TRBD1 or TRBD2 (5 bases each). The CDR3 is made up of 15 amino acids. Between the trimmed V and J ends, which lost 5 bases and 4 bases, there was a span of 15 bases. Germline values: CDR1 MNHEY, CDR2 SMNVEV (reference sequence). The CDR3 nucleotides read TGTGCCAGCAGTCCCCTCGGGGCAGTTTACAATGAGCAGTTCTTC. Amino acids: CASSPLGAVYNEQFF.

The chain links TRBV7-9 to TRBJ1-4; perhaps TRBD1 as D (5 bases). Germline CDR1 and CDR2: SEHNR and FQNEAQ (reference sequence). V lost 2 bases, J lost 4 bases, and 11 bases lay in between. There are 15 residues in the CDR3. The CDR3 reads CASSLPGQINEKLFF. CDR3 sequence (DNA): TGTGCCAGCAGCTTACCGGGGCAGATTAATGAAAAACTGTTTTTT.

This clonotype occurred a few times. V and J are TRBV20-1 and TRBJ2-1; D may be TRBD2 (6 bases). Germline V gives CDR1 DFQATT, CDR2 SNEGSKA (reference sequence). Trimming took 0 bases from V and 3 from J, leaving 12 bases between them. This CDR3 is built from 15 residues. Here the CDR3 reads CSAREGGLGYNEQFF. Written as DNA, the CDR3 is TGCAGTGCTAGAGAGGGGGGTCTGGGCTACAATGAGCAGTTCTTC.

The chain recombines TRBV6-6 with TRBJ2-1, with D possibly matching TRBD2 (6 bases). The V and J ends lost 6 bases and 6 bases respectively, with 15 bases between them. The CDR3 spans 14 residues. Looked up from germline, CDR1 is MNHNY and CDR2 is SVGAGI (reference sequence). Written as DNA, the CDR3 is TGTGCCAGCAGCATCGGGGGTTCCGGCAATGAGCAGTTCTTC. It is translated as CASSIGGSGNEQFF.

J is TRBJ1-1 and V is TRBV11-2; D is undetermined. The CDR3 contains 13 residues. Germline V lookup: CDR1 SGHAT, CDR2 FQNNGV. With 0 bases removed from V and 6 bases from J, the gap between germline ends came to 8 bases. This CDR3 reads CASSLDLVSEAFF. Written as DNA, the CDR3 is TGTGCCAGCAGCTTAGATCTCGTGTCTGAAGCTTTCTTT.

This chain connects TRBV7-9 to TRBJ1-6, with TRBD1 as a possible D gene (6 bases). V was pared by 10 bases and J by 5 bases, with 9 bases between. Germline CDR1 and CDR2: SEHNR and FQNEAQ (reference sequence). There are 12 residues in the CDR3. The CDR3 protein is CATRQDNSPLHF. The DNA of the CDR3 is TGTGCCACCAGACAGGATAATTCACCCCTCCACTTT.